The source of this TCR beta chain is a study of blood T cell repertoires in COVID-19. About the research overall: Material from acute and convalescent COVID-19 was sourced from the United States, Italy and Spain. Sources were T cells, B-cell-depleted T cells, or PBMCs; the material itself was cDNA or gDNA.

V dropped 2 bases and J dropped 3 bases, with 5 bases sitting between them. The germline V gene has CDR1 MNHEY and CDR2 SMNVEV (reference sequence). This CDR3 is built from 12 residues. In the original analysis: The assay estimated nucleated cells by amplifying reference gene primers. Repertoires were generated with immunoSEQ multiplex PCR, while TCRdb's copy carries only in-frame clones and drops some. That table gives V, J and clone size, and the DNA gave D and trimming. The table includes roughly 180,000 clones, around nine tenths detected once. The origin of this receptor is a man in his sixties or seventies with active or convalescent COVID-19. This chain links TRBV27 with TRBJ2-7; D call uncertain. Sample: peripheral blood. CDR3 DNA: TGTGCCAGCAGTTTACGGGTCTACGAGCAGTACTTC. Translated: CASSLRVYEQYF.